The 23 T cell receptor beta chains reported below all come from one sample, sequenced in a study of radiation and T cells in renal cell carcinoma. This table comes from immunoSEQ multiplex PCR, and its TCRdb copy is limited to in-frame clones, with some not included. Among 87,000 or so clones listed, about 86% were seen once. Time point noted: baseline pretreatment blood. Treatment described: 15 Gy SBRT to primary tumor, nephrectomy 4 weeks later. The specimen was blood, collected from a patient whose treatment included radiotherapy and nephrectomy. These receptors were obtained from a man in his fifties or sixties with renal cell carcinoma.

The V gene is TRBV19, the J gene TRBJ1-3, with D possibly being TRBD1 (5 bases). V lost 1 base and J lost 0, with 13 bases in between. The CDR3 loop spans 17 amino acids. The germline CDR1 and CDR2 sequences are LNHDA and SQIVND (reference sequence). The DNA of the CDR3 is TGTGCCAGTAGTATAGGGGGCGGCCTTATCTCTGGAAACACCATATATTTT. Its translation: CASSIGGGLISGNTIYF.

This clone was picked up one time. The CDR3 region is CASSQDSQGYRSGANVLTF. Here the CDR3 DNA reads TGCGCCAGCAGCCAAGATTCGCAGGGTTACCGCTCTGGGGCCAACGTCCTGACTTTC. The chain uses TRBV4-3 and TRBJ2-6, with TRBD1 as a possible D gene (5 bases). V lost 0 bases and J lost 0, with 15 bases in between. The CDR3 consists of 19 residues. CDR1 and CDR2 (germline): LGHNA, YSLEER.

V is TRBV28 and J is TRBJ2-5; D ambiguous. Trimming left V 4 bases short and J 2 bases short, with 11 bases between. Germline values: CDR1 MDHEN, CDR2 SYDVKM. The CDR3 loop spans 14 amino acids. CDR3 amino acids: CASSSLTIQETQYF. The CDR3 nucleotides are TGTGCCAGCAGTTCCCTGACAATTCAAGAGACCCAGTACTTC.

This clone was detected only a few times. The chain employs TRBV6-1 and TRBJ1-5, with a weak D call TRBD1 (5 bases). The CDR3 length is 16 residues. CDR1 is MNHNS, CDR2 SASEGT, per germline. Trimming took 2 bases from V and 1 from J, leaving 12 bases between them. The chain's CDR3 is CASSEWGLMSNQPQHF. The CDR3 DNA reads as TGTGCCAGCAGTGAATGGGGGTTGATGAGCAATCAGCCCCAGCATTTT.

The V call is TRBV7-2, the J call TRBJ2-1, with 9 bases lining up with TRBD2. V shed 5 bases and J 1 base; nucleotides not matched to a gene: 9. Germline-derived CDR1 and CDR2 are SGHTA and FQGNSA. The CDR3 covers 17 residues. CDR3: CASSPYGSGGSYNEQFF. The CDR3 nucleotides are TGTGCCAGCAGCCCCTATGGTAGCGGGGGATCCTACAATGAGCAGTTCTTC.

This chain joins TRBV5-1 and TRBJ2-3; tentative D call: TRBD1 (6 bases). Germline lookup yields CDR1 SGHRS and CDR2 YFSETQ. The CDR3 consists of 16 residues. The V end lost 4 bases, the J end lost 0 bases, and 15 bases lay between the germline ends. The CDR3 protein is CASSPGADASTDTQYF. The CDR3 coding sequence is TGCGCCAGCAGCCCAGGGGCGGACGCTAGCACAGATACGCAGTATTTT.

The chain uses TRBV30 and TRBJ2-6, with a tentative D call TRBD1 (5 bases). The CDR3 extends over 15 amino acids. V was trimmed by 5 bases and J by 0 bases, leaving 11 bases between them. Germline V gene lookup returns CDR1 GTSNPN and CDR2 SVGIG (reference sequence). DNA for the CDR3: TGTGCCTGGGCAACAGGACCCTCTGGGGCCAACGTCCTGACTTTC. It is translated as CAWATGPSGANVLTF.

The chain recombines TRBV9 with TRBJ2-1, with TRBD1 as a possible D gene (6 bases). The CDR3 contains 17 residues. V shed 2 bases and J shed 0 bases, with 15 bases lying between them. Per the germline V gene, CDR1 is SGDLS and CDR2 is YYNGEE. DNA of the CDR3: TGTGCCAGCAGCGTCACACCCAGGACAGACTCCTACAATGAGCAGTTCTTC. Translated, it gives CASSVTPRTDSYNEQFF.

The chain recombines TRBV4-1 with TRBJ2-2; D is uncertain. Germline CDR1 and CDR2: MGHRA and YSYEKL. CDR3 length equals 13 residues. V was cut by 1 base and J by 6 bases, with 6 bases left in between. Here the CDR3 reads CASSQVQPGELFF. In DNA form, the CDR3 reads TGCGCCAGCAGCCAAGTACAGCCCGGGGAGCTGTTTTTT.

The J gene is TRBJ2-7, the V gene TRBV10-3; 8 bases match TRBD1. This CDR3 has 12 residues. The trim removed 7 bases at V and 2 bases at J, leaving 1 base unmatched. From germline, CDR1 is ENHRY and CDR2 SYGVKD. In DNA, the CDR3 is TGTGCCATCAAGGACAGGGCCTACGAGCAGTACTTC. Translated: CAIKDRAYEQYF.

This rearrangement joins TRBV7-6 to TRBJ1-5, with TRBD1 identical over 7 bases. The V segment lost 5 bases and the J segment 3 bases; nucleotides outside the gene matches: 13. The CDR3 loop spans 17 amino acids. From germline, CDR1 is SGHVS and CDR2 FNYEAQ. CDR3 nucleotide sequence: TGTGCCAGCAGCACCAAACCCGGGACAGACCCCAATCAGCCCCAGCATTTT. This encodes CASSTKPGTDPNQPQHF.

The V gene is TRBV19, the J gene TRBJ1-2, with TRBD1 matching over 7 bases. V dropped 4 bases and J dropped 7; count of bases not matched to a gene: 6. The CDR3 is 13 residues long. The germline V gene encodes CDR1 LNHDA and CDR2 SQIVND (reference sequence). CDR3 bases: TGTGCCAGTAGTAGTCCCGGGACAGTTGGCTACACCTTC. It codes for CASSSPGTVGYTF.

CDR3 residues: CASSGQGISNQPQHF. The CDR3 coding sequence is TGTGCCAGCAGTGGGCAGGGCATCAGCAATCAGCCCCAGCATTTT. The chain has TRBV5-5 and TRBJ1-5, with a tentative D call TRBD1 (5 bases). Trimming took 5 bases from V and 1 from J, leaving 13 bases between them. Germline-derived CDR1 and CDR2 are SGHKS and YYEKEE (reference sequence). The CDR3 runs 15 residues.

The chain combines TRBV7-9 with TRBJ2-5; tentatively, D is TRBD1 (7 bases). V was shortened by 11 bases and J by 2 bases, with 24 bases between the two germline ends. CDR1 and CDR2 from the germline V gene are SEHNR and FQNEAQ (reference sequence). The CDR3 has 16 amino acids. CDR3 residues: CAGTRGAGMEQETQYF. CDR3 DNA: TGTGCCGGTACCAGGGGGGCAGGGATGGAGCAAGAGACCCAGTACTTC.

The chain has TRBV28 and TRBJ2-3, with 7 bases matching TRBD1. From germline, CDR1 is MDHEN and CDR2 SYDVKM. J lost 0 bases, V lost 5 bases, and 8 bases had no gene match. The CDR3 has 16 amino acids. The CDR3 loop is CASSPPTGISTDTQYF. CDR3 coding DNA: TGTGCCAGCAGTCCGCCGACAGGGATTAGCACAGATACGCAGTATTTT.

The CDR3 region has the DNA TGTGCCAGCAGTTCTCCAGTAAGAACCGGGCCGACCCAGTTCTTC. It codes for CASSSPVRTGPTQFF. The chain has TRBV6-5 and TRBJ2-1, with D uncertain. This CDR3 has 15 amino acids. Trimming took off 4 bases at V and 13 bases at J, with 23 bases between the two ends. Germline V CDR1 and CDR2: MNHEY, SVGAGI.

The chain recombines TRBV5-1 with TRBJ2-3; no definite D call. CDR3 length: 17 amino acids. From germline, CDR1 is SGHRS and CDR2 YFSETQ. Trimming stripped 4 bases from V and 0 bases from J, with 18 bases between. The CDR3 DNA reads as TGCGCCAGCAGCCTCCAGTTCAGGCGTGCTAGCACAGATACGCAGTATTTT. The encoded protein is CASSLQFRRASTDTQYF.

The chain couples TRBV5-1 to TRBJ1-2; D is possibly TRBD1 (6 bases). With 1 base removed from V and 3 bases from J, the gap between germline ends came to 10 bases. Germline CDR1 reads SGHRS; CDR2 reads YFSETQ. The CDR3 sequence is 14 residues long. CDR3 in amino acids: CASSLTQGHYGYTF. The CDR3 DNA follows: TGCGCCAGCAGCTTGACCCAGGGGCACTATGGCTACACCTTC.

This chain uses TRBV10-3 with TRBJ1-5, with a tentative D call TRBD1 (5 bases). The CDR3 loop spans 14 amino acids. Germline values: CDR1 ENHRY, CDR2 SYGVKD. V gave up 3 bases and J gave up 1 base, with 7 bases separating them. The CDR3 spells CAISERGSNQPQHF. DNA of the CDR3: TGTGCCATCAGTGAACGGGGGAGCAATCAGCCCCAGCATTTT.

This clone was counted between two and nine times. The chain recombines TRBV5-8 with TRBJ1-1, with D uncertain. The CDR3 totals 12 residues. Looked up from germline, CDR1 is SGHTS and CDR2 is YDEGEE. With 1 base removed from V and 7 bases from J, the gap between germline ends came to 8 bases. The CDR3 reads CASSLNRYEAFF. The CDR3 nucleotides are TGTGCCAGCAGCTTGAACAGATATGAAGCTTTCTTT. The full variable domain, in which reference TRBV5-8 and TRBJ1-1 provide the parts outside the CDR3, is EAGVTQSPTHLIKTRGQQATLRCSPISGHTSVYWYQQALGLGLQFLLWYDEGEERNRGNFPPRFSGRQFPNYSSELNVNALELEDSALYLCASSLNRYEAFFGQGTRLTVV.

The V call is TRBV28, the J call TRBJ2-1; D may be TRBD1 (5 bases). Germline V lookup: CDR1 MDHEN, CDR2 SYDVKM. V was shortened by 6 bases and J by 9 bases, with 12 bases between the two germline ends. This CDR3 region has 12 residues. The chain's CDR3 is CASSFTGSEQFF. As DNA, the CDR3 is TGTGCCAGCAGCTTCACAGGAAGTGAGCAGTTCTTC.

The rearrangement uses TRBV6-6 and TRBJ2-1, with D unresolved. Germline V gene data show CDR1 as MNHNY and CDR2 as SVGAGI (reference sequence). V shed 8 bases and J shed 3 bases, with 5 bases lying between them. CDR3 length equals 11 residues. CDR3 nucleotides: TGTGCCAGCGGGATCTACAATGAGCAGTTCTTC. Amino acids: CASGIYNEQFF.

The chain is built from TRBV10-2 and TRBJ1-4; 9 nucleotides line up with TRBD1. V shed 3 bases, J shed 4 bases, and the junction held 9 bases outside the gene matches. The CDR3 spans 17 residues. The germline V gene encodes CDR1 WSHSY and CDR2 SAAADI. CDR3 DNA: TGCGCCAGCAGTGACGCGACGGACAGGGGTGGTAATGAAAAACTGTTTTTT. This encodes CASSDATDRGGNEKLFF.